This T cell receptor beta chain was sequenced during a study of metastatic and nonmetastatic thyroid tumors (dated by TCRdb to about 2020). Regarding the research as a whole: For patients with malignant and with benign thyroid disease, the researchers compared repertoires between peripheral blood samples and tumor or nodule tissue samples.

The method was PCR. The sequencer listed for this sample is Illumina HiSeq 4000. High-throughput sequencing was used to profile the TCR beta-chain CDR3 region of each patient. As for the original processing: Drawing on CDR3 differences between clinicopathological groups, the researchers built a classifier meant to tell apart patients with distant-metastatic papillary thyroid cancer. The Shannon index was used to measure repertoire diversity, and the Morisita-Horn index was used to measure how similar tumor and blood repertoires were. TCRdb cleaned the public reads at Q25 with fastp, built clones with MiXCR and kept in-frame beta chains. It is TCRdb's table, rather than the study itself, that gives the V and J calls and clone size. This sample has more than 14,000 clones in its table, and 23% of those were observed once. The biggest ten clones account for approximately 7.7% of the sample. For CDR1 and CDR2, the germline V gene lists MDHEN and SYDVKM. Taken from cysteine to phenylalanine, the CDR3 has 15 residues. Here the CDR3 DNA is all that survives: 45 bases in frame from base 1.

Before undergoing thyroid surgery, none of the patients had been given any kind of treatment. Using T-cell receptor beta sequencing, the study looked back at clinical samples from patients collected from about 2011 to 2019. This clone was seen a few times. The target of this receptor is not known. One end of the junction varies from germline; a read error may be responsible. Paper-wide results and their limitations: In both blood and tumor samples, TCR beta diversity was reported to be significantly higher in malignant tumors than in benign nodules.

Sequencing was performed on tumor tissue. The sequence came from a female donor with papillary thyroid cancer or a benign thyroid nodule (not recorded which). Some clones in this sample may be carry-over from other donors' samples. The rearrangement combines TRBV28 with TRBJ1-5, and 9 bases in between align with TRBD1. The CDR3 region: CASNLQGALNQAQHF. The nucleotide sequence is given as TGTGCCAGCAACTTACAGGGGGCGCTGAATCAGGCCCAGCATTTT. Reference TRBV28 and TRBJ1-5 genes cover what lies past the CDR3, so the full variable domain is DVKVTQSSRYLVKRTGEKVFLECVQDMDHENMFWYRQDPGLGLRLIYFSYDVKMKEKGDIPEGYSVSREKKERFSLILESASTNQTSMYLCASNLQGALNQAQHFGDGTRLSIL.